This TCR beta chain originates from a study of T cell repertoires in cytomegalovirus infection. Whole-study context: Both recently identified HLA-C-restricted and well-studied HLA-B-restricted CMV epitopes were used in the study. Matching HLA type, along with CMV infection, was indicated by public TCR beta signatures.

Germline CDR1 SGHTA, CDR2 FQGNSA. Unmatched junction bases numbered 18, after V lost 4 bases and J lost 7 bases. The CDR3 runs to 18 residues. Broader study findings: There were HLA-C-restricted CMV-specific TCR beta clonotypes dominating the ex vivo response. Cumulative public TCR beta family frequency identified carriers of CMV plus the relevant HLA.

This clonotype was counted only a few times. The target antigen is unknown. TCRdb reprocessed the reads with MiXCR, giving one entry per CDR3 protein. The sample lists hundreds of thousands of distinct CDR3 sequences, approximately 32% occurring once. The chain has TRBV7-2 and TRBJ1-4; the match to TRBD1 covers 7 bases. This sample comprised cultured CD8+ T cells from PBMCs, obtained from culture after CMV antigen stimulation. The TCR sequence derives from a human donor in good health (CMV status not recorded). Some clones in this sample may be carry-over from other donors' samples. Written as DNA, the CDR3 is TGTGCCAGCAGCTCAGAAGACCAACAGGGGTACTACGGTGAAAAACTGTTTTTT. This sequence encodes CASSSEDQQGYYGEKLFF.